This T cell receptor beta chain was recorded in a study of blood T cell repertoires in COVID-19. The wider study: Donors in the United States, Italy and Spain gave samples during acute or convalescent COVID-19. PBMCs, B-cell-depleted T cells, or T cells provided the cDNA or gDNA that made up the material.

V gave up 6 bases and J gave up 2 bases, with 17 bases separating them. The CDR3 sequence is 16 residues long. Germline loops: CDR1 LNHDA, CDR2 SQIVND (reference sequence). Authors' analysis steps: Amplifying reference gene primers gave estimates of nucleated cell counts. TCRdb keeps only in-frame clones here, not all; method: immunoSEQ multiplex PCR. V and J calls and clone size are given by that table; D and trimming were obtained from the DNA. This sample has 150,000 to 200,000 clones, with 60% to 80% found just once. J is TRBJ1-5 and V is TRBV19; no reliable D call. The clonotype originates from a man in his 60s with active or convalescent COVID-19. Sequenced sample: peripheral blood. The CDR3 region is CASSLRTLRGNQPQHF. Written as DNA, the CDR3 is TGTGCCAGTAGCCTTAGGACTCTTCGGGGCAATCAGCCCCAGCATTTT.